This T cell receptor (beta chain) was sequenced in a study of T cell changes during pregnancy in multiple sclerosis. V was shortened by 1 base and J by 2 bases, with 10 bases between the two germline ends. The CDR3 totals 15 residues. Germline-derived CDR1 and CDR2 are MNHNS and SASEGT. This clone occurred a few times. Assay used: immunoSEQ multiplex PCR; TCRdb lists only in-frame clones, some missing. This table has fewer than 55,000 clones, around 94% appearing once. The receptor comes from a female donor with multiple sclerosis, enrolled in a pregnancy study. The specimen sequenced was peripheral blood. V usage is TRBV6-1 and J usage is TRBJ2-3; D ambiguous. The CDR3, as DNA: TGTGCCAGCAGTGAAGGCGGCTCCCCCACAGATACGCAGTATTTT. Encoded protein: CASSEGGSPTDTQYF.